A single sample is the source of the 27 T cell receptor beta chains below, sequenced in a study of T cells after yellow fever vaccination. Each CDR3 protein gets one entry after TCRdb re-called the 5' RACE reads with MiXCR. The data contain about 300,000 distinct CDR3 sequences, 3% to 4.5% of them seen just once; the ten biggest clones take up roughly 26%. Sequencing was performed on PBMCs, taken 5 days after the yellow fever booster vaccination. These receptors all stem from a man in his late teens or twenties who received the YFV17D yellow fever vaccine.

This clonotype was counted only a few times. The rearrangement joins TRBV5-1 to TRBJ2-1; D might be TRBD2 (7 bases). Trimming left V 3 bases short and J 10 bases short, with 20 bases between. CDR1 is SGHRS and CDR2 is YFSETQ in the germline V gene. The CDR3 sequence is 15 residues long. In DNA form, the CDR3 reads TGCGCCAGCAGCTGGGAATTAGGTGGGGGGGGCGAGCAGTTCTTC. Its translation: CASSWELGGGGEQFF.

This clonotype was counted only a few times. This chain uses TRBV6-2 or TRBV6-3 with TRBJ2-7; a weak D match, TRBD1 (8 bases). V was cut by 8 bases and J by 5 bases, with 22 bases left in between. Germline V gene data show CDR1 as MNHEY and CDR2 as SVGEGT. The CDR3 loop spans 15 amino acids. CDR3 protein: CASRSKQGGLNEQYF. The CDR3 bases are TGTGCCAGCCGCTCCAAACAGGGGGGACTAAACGAGCAGTACTTC.

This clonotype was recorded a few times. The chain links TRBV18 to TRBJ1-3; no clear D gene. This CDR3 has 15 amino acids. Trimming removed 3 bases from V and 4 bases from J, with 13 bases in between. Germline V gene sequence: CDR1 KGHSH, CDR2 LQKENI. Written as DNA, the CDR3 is TGTGCCAGCTCACCGCTCCCGGAATCCGGAAACACCATATATTTT. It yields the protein CASSPLPESGNTIYF.

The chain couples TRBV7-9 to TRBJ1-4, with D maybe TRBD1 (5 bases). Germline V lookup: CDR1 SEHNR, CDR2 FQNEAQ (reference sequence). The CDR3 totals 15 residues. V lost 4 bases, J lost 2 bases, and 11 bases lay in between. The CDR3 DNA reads TGTGCCAGCAGCTCCCAGGGATTGACTAATGAAAAACTGTTTTTT. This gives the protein CASSSQGLTNEKLFF.

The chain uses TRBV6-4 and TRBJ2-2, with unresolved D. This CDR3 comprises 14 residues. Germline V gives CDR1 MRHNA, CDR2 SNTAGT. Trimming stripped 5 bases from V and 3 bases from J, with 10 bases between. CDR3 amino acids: CASSNDPYTGELFF. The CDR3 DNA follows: TGTGCCAGCAGTAATGACCCGTACACCGGGGAGCTGTTTTTT.

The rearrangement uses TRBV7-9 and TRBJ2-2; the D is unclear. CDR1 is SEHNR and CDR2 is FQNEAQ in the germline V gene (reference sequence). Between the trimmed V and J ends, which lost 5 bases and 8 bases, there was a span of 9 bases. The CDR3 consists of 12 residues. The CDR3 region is CASSTTPGELFF. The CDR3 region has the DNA TGTGCCAGCAGCACCACCCCGGGGGAGCTGTTTTTT.

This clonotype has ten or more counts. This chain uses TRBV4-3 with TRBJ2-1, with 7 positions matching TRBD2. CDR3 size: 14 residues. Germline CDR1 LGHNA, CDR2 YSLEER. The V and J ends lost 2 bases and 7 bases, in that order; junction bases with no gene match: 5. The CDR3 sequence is CASSQLNGGNEQFF. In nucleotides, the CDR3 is TGCGCCAGCAGCCAACTTAACGGGGGGAATGAGCAGTTCTTC.

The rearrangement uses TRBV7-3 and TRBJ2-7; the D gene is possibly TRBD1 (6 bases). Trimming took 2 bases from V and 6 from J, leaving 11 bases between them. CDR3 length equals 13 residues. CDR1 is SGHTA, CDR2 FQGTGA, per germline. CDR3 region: CASSLYAGAEQYV. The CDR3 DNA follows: TGTGCCAGCAGCTTATATGCAGGGGCCGAGCAGTACGTC.

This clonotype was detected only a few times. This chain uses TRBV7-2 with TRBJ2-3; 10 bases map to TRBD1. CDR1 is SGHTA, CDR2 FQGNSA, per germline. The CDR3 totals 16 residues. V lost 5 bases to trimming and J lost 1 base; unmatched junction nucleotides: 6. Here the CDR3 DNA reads TGTGCCAGCAGCGAGGGACAGGGGATTGGCACAGATACGCAGTATTTT. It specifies CASSEGQGIGTDTQYF. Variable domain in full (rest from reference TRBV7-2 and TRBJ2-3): GAGVSQSPSNKVTEKGKDVELRCDPISGHTALYWYRQSLGQGLEFLIYFQGNSAPDKSGLPSDRFSAERTGGSVSTLTIQRTQQEDSAVYLCASSEGQGIGTDTQYFGPGTRLTVL.

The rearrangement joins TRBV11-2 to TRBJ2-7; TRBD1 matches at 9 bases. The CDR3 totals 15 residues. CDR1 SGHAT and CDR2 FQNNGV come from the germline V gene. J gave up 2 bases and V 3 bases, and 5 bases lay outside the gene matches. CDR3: CASSFGTGPAYEQYV. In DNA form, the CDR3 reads TGTGCCAGCAGCTTCGGGACAGGGCCCGCCTACGAGCAGTACGTC.

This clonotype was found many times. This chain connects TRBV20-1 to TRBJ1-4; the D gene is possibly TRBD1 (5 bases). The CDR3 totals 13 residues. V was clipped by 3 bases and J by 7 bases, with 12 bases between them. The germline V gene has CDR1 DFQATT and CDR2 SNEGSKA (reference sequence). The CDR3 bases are TGCAGTGCTAGGGGGGGTTCGGGTGAAAAACTGTTTTTT. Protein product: CSARGGSGEKLFF.

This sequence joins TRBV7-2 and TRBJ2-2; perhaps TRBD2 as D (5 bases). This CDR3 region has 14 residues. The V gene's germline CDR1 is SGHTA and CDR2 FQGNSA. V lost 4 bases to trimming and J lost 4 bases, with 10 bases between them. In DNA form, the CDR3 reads TGTGCCAGCAGCTCCCGGGGTCGCACCGGGGAGCTGTTTTTT. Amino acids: CASSSRGRTGELFF. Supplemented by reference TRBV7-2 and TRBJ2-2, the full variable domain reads GAGVSQSPSNKVTEKGKDVELRCDPISGHTALYWYRQSLGQGLEFLIYFQGNSAPDKSGLPSDRFSAERTGGSVSTLTIQRTQQEDSAVYLCASSSRGRTGELFFGEGSRLTVL.

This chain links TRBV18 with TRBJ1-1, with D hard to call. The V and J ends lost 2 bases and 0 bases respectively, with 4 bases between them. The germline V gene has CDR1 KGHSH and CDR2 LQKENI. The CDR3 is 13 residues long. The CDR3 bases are TGTGCCAGCTCACCAAAAGTGAACACTGAAGCTTTCTTT. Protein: CASSPKVNTEAFF.

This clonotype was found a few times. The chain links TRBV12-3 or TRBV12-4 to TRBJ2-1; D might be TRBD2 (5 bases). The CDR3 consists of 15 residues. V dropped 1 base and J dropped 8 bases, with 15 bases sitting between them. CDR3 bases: TGTGCCAGCAGTTTAGAAGTAGCGTTGGGCTATGAGCAGTTCTTC. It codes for CASSLEVALGYEQFF.

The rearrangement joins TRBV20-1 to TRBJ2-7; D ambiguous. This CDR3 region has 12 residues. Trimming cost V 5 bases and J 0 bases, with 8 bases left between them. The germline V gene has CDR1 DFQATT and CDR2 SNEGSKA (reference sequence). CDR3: CSARPRSYEQYF. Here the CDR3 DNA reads TGCAGTGCTCGACCTCGCTCCTACGAGCAGTACTTC.

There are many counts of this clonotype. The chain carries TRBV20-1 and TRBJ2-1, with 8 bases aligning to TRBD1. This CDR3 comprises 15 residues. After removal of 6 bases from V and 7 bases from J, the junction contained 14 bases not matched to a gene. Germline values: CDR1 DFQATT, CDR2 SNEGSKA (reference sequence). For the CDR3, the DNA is TGCAGTGCCTACCCGGACAGGGATGGTAAGAATGAGCAGTTCTTC. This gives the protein CSAYPDRDGKNEQFF.

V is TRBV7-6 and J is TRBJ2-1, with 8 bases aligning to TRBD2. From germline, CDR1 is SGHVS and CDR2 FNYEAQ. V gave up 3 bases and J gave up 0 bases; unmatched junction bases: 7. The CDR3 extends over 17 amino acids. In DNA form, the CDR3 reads TGTGCCAGCAGCTTGAGGGAGCGGGGGAGCTCCTACAATGAGCAGTTCTTC. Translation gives CASSLRERGSSYNEQFF.

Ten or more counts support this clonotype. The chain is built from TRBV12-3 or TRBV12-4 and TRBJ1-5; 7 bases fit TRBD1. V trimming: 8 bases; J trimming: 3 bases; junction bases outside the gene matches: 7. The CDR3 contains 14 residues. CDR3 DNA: TGTGCCAGCGCCTGGGGACAGATCAATCAGCCCCAGCATTTT. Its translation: CASAWGQINQPQHF.

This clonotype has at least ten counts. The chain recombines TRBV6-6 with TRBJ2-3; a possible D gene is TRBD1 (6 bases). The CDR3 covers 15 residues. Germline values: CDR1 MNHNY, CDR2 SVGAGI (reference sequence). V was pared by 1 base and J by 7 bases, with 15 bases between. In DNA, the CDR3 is TGTGCCAGCAGTTACTGGGACACATCTTTACATACGCAGTATTTT. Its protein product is CASSYWDTSLHTQYF.

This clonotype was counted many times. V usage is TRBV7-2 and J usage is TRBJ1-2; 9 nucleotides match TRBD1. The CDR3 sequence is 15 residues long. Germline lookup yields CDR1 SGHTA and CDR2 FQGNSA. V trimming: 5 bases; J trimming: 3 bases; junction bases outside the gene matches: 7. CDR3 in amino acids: CASSLRTGEDYGYTF. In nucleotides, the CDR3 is TGTGCCAGCAGCCTTCGGACAGGGGAGGACTATGGCTACACCTTC. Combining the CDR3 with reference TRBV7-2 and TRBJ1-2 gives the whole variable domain GAGVSQSPSNKVTEKGKDVELRCDPISGHTALYWYRQSLGQGLEFLIYFQGNSAPDKSGLPSDRFSAERTGGSVSTLTIQRTQQEDSAVYLCASSLRTGEDYGYTFGSGTRLTVV.

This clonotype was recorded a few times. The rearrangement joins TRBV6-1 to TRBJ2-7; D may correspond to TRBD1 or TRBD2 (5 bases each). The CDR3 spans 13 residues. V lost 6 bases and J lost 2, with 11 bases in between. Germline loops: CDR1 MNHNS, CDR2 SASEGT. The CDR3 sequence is CASRNRGPYEQYF. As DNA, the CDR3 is TGTGCCAGCAGGAACCGGGGCCCCTACGAGCAGTACTTC.

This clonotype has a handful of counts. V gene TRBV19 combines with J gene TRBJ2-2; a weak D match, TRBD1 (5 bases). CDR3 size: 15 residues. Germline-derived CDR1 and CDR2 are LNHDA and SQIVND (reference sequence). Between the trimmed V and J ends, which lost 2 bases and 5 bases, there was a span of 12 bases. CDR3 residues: CASSIRQGITGELFF. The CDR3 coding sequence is TGTGCCAGTAGTATACGGCAGGGTATAACCGGGGAGCTGTTTTTT.

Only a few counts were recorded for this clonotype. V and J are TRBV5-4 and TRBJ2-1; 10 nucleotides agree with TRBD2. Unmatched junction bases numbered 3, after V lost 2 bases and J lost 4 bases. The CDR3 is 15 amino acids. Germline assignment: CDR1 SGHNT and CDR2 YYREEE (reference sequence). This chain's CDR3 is CASSFSGGPYNEQFF. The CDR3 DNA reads TGTGCCAGCAGCTTTAGCGGGGGGCCATACAATGAGCAGTTCTTC.

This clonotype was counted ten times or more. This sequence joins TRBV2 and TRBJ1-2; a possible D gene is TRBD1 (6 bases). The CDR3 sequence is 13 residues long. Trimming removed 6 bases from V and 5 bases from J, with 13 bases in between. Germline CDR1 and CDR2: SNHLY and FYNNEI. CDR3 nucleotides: TGTGCCAGCAGGACCGGGGGCTCTTATGGCTACACCTTC. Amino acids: CASRTGGSYGYTF.

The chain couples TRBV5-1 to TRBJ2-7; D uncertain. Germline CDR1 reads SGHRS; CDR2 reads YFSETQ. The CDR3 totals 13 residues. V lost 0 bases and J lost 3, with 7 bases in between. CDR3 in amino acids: CASSLASLYEQYF. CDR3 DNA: TGCGCCAGCAGCTTGGCCAGCCTCTACGAGCAGTACTTC.

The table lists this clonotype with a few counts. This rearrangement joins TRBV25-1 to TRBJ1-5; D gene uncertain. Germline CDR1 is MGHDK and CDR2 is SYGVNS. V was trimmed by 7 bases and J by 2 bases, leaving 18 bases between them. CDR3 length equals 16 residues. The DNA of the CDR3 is TGTGCCAGCACCCGCGGACCGGGGAGTCGCAATCAGCCCCAGCATTTT. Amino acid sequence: CASTRGPGSRNQPQHF.

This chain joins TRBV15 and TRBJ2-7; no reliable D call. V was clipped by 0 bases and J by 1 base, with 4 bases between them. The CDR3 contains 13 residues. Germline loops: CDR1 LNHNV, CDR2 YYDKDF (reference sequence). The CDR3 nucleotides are TGTGCCACCAGCAGAGATGTATCCTACGAGCAGTACTTC. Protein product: CATSRDVSYEQYF.